The 12 T cell receptor beta chains below were found in one sample sequenced in a study of blood T cell repertoires in COVID-19. Libraries were prepared by immunoSEQ multiplex PCR; TCRdb keeps only in-frame clonotypes and omits some of them. The data show approximately 180,000 clones, approximately 85% seen once. Input material: PBMCs or T cells enriched from blood (not recorded which). The origin of the receptors is a man in his forties who had recovered from COVID-19.

The chain couples TRBV5-1 to TRBJ2-7; tentative D call: TRBD1 (5 bases). This CDR3 spans 14 amino acids. V lost 4 bases, J lost 0 bases, and 11 bases lay in between. CDR1 and CDR2 from the germline V gene are SGHRS and YFSETQ. Here the CDR3 reads CASSIMTDSYEQYF. The CDR3 DNA sequence: TGCGCCAGCAGCATAATGACAGACTCCTACGAGCAGTACTTC.

The sample holds one count of this clone. The V gene is TRBV3-1 (or the pseudogene TRBV3-2), the J gene TRBJ2-3, with 7 nucleotides matching TRBD1. V gave up 10 bases and J gave up 0 bases; unmatched junction bases: 10. This CDR3 is built from 15 residues. Per germline, CDR1 LGHDT and CDR2 YNNKEL (reference sequence). CDR3 sequence reads: CATRKTGASTDTQYF. CDR3 sequence (DNA): TGTGCCACTCGAAAAACAGGGGCTAGCACAGATACGCAGTATTTT.

The rearrangement joins TRBV5-6 to TRBJ2-7; D possibly corresponds to TRBD1 (5 bases). Trimming took 0 bases from V and 5 from J, leaving 12 bases between them. Germline assignment: CDR1 SGHDT and CDR2 YYEEEE. The CDR3 is made up of 14 amino acids. CDR3 in amino acids: CASSLVAGYHEQYF. For the CDR3, the DNA is TGTGCCAGCAGCTTGGTGGCAGGGTACCACGAGCAGTACTTC.

The rearrangement uses TRBV20-1 and TRBJ1-1; the match to TRBD1 covers 8 bases. CDR3 length equals 14 residues. Germline CDR1 and CDR2: DFQATT and SNEGSKA (reference sequence). After removal of 3 bases from V and 4 bases from J, the junction contained 7 bases not matched to a gene. CDR3 in amino acids: CSASGAGGLTEAFF. CDR3 coding DNA: TGCAGTGCTAGTGGAGCAGGGGGCCTCACTGAAGCTTTCTTT.

V and J are TRBV18 and TRBJ1-6; 9 positions match TRBD1. V dropped 5 bases and J dropped 8; count of bases not matched to a gene: 4. The germline CDR1 and CDR2 sequences are KGHSH and LQKENI. The CDR3 consists of 14 residues. As DNA, the CDR3 is TGTGCCAGCTCATTACAGGGGGCGGATTCACCCCTCCACTTT. Its translation is CASSLQGADSPLHF. Together with reference TRBV18 and TRBJ1-6, the CDR3 gives the full variable domain: NAGVMQNPRHLVRRRGQEARLRCSPMKGHSHVYWYRQLPEEGLKFMVYLQKENIIDESGMPKERFSAEFPKEGPSILRIQQVVRGDSAAYFCASSLQGADSPLHFGNGTRLTVT.

The CDR3 is CASSLGLAGGSGELFF. In nucleotides, the CDR3 is TGTGCCAGCAGTTTAGGACTAGCGGGGGGGTCCGGGGAGCTGTTTTTT. V usage is TRBV6-5 and J usage is TRBJ2-2, with 15 positions matching TRBD2. The junction had 3 bases not matched to a gene; V was cut back by 4 bases and J by 6 bases. Germline V gene lookup returns CDR1 MNHEY and CDR2 SVGAGI. This CDR3 has 16 amino acids.

This clone was seen only a few times. Other nucleotide sequences from this sample produce the same CDR3. The chain is built from TRBV9 and TRBJ2-3; D is uncertain. The germline V and J ends were trimmed by 0 bases and 2 bases, with 10 bases remaining between them. Germline CDR1 reads SGDLS; CDR2 reads YYNGEE. The CDR3 runs to 15 residues. In nucleotides, the CDR3 is TGTGCCAGCAGCGTAGTTCCGCAGAACACAGATACGCAGTATTTT. Amino acid sequence: CASSVVPQNTDTQYF.

The CDR3 region is CATSEESNSPLHF. CDR3 DNA sequence: TGTGCCACCAGTGAAGAGTCTAATTCACCCCTCCACTTT. The chain employs TRBV24-1 and TRBJ1-6; D remains unclear. Germline assignment: CDR1 KGHDR and CDR2 SFDVKD. Trimming left V 4 bases short and J 6 bases short, with 6 bases between. The CDR3 loop spans 13 amino acids.

V gene TRBV4-2 combines with J gene TRBJ2-6; a weak D match, TRBD2 (6 bases). The germline V and J ends were trimmed by 7 bases and 0 bases, with 13 bases remaining between them. From germline, CDR1 is LGHNA and CDR2 YNFKEQ. The CDR3 length is 16 residues. CDR3 sequence reads: CASTTGGLSGANVLTF. For the CDR3, the DNA is TGTGCCAGCACCACCGGGGGACTCTCTGGGGCCAACGTCCTGACTTTC.

The rearrangement uses TRBV5-1 and TRBJ2-5, with D possibly matching TRBD1 (5 bases). V lost 1 base, J lost 0 bases, and 10 bases lay in between. CDR1 is SGHRS, CDR2 YFSETQ, per germline. The CDR3 contains 15 residues. The CDR3 DNA follows: TGCGCCAGCAGCTTGTCGACAGCAGACCAAGAGACCCAGTACTTC. Translated: CASSLSTADQETQYF.

The chain couples TRBV7-9 to TRBJ2-1, with unresolved D. Per germline, CDR1 SEHNR and CDR2 FQNEAQ (reference sequence). There are 13 residues in the CDR3. Trimming took 3 bases from V and 5 from J, leaving 8 bases between them. The CDR3 loop is CASSFPRDNEQFF. The DNA for the CDR3 is TGTGCCAGCAGCTTTCCGAGAGACAATGAGCAGTTCTTC.

V is TRBV10-3 and J is TRBJ1-1, with D tentatively TRBD1 (5 bases). The CDR3 consists of 12 residues. Per germline, CDR1 ENHRY and CDR2 SYGVKD. V lost 8 bases and J lost 0, with 7 bases in between. The CDR3 reads CAIQGLNTEAFF. The DNA of the CDR3 is TGTGCCATCCAGGGCCTGAACACTGAAGCTTTCTTT.